This TCR beta chain was identified during a study of T cell responses to AZD1222 COVID-19 vaccine. V trimming: 0 bases; J trimming: 6 bases; junction bases outside the gene matches: 3. The CDR3 has 14 residues. Germline CDR1 and CDR2: PRHDT and FYEKMQ (reference sequence). As concerns this clone: The antigen is undetermined.

This table comes from immunoSEQ multiplex PCR, and its TCRdb copy is limited to in-frame clones, with some not included. The top ten hold about 7.3% of the sample, which has roughly 34,000 clones, roughly nine tenths seen once. Findings of the study overall: Spike-specific TCR repertoires showed rising breadth and depth after two AZD1222 doses. No repertoire was sampled before or during the peak T cell response, only after it. Regions 160-218 and 743-854 dominated among vaccine-associated CD4 TCRs spanning spike. Donors skewed white British and female; clonal diversity was possibly underestimated.

The receptor comes from an adult in good health. This chain links TRBV13 with TRBJ1-1, with 8 nucleotides matching TRBD1. Sequences were derived from peripheral blood, sampled on day 0 of AZD1222 vaccination. CDR3 residues: CASSLGQGVAEAFF. In DNA form, the CDR3 reads TGTGCCAGCAGCTTAGGACAGGGGGTCGCTGAAGCTTTCTTT.